The 7 T cell receptor beta chains below come from one sample, sequenced in a study of response to subunit inactivated influenza vaccine (dated by TCRdb to the late 2010s). Library prep was done by RT-PCR. Sequencing instrument: Illumina HiSeq 2500. In TCRdb, the public reads were trimmed at Q25 with fastp and aligned with MiXCR, with productive beta chains retained. Each record represents a unique CDR3 protein, reported with the most common genes and DNA among its rows. This sample holds 500,000 to 550,000 distinct CDR3 sequences; 6.5% to 8% were observed only once. Over 10% of the sample comes from the top ten. This specimen consisted of PBMCs from blood, obtained 23 months after vaccination. The receptors here all came from a man between 45 and 75 years old who received an inactivated influenza vaccine. Donor details come from another sample of the same person, matched by shared clones.

This clonotype was found many times. V is TRBV4-3 and J is TRBJ2-1; TRBD2 matches 11 bases. CDR1 and CDR2 from the germline V gene are LGHNA and YSLEER. V trimming: 4 bases; J trimming: 4 bases; junction bases outside the gene matches: 6. The CDR3 is 16 amino acids. CDR3 region: CASSRGSSGGYNEQFF. CDR3 coding DNA: TGCGCCAGCAGCCGAGGGTCTAGCGGGGGGTACAATGAGCAGTTCTTC.

This clonotype has just a few counts. The junction departs from the called germline gene at one end, perhaps through a read error. The chain combines TRBV3-1 with TRBJ2-7; possible D gene TRBD1, 6 bases. CDR3 length: 12 amino acids. Germline V gives CDR1 LGHDT, CDR2 YNNKEL (reference sequence). The CDR3 DNA reads as TGTGCCACCAGCCAAGGGGGTTACGAGCAGTACTTC. This translates into CATSQGGYEQYF.

This clonotype was recorded at least ten times. The chain uses TRBV20-1 and TRBJ2-5, with TRBD2 as a possible D gene (5 bases). The CDR3 has 14 amino acids. Germline CDR1 is DFQATT and CDR2 is SNEGSKA (reference sequence). The V end was cut by 0 bases, the J end by 7 bases, with 15 bases between. CDR3 sequence: CSARDHSGYGTQYF. The CDR3 DNA follows: TGCAGTGCTAGAGACCACTCGGGGTACGGGACCCAGTACTTC.

The chain is built from TRBV18 and TRBJ2-3; TRBD2 might be the D (5 bases). Deletions cut 5 bases from V and 0 bases from J, with 12 bases between. From germline, CDR1 is KGHSH and CDR2 LQKENI. CDR3 size: 15 residues. DNA for the CDR3: TGTGCCAGCTCATCGCTAGCAGTTAGCACAGATACGCAGTATTTT. It translates to CASSSLAVSTDTQYF.

This clonotype was counted a few times. This chain joins TRBV20-1 and TRBJ2-3; D gene unclear. The CDR3 is made up of 15 amino acids. Germline V gene data show CDR1 as DFQATT and CDR2 as SNEGSKA (reference sequence). V dropped 2 bases and J dropped 0 bases, with 12 bases sitting between them. This CDR3 reads CSARISGGSTDTQYF. The CDR3 DNA sequence: TGCAGTGCTAGAATATCGGGCGGCAGCACAGATACGCAGTATTTT.

V and J are TRBV5-5 and TRBJ1-3; D remains unclear. CDR1 and CDR2 from the germline V gene are SGHKS and YYEKEE (reference sequence). V was shortened by 4 bases and J by 0 bases, with 8 bases between the two germline ends. This CDR3 region has 14 residues. The CDR3: CASSHQPSGNTIYF. CDR3 sequence (DNA): TGTGCCAGCAGCCACCAGCCCTCTGGAAACACCATATATTTT.

This clonotype was seen at least ten times. The CDR3 is CASSDSDRLAGWEQFF. The CDR3 bases are TGTGCCAGCAGTGATTCGGATAGGCTAGCGGGGTGGGAGCAGTTCTTC. This chain links TRBV6-1 with TRBJ2-1; 9 bases map to TRBD2. The CDR3 runs to 16 residues. Germline V lookup: CDR1 MNHNS, CDR2 SASEGT. V dropped 3 bases and J dropped 10; count of bases not matched to a gene: 13.